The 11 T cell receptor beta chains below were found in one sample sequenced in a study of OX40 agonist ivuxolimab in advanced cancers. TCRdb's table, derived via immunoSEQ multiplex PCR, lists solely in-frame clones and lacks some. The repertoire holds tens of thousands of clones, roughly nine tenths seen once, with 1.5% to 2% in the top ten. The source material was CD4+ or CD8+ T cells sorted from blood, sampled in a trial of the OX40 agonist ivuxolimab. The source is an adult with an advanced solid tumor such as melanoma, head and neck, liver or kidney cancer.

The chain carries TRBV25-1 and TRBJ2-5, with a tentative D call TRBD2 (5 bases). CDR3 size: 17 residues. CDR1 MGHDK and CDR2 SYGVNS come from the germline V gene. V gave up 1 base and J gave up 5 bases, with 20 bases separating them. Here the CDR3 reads CASSEFLGGSVEETQYF. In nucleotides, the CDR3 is TGTGCCAGCAGTGAATTCCTCGGAGGAAGCGTGGAGGAGACCCAGTACTTC. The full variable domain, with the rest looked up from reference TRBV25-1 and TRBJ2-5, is EADIYQTPRYLVIGTGKKITLECSQTMGHDKMYWYQQDPGMELHLIHYSYGVNSTEKGDLSSESTVSRIRTEHFPLTLESARPSHTSQYLCASSEFLGGSVEETQYFGPGTRLLVL.

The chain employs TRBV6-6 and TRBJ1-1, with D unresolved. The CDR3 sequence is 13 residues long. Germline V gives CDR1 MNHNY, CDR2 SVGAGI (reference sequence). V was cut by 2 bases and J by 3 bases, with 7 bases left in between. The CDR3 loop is CASSYLTHTEAFF. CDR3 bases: TGTGCCAGCAGTTACCTCACCCACACTGAAGCTTTCTTT.

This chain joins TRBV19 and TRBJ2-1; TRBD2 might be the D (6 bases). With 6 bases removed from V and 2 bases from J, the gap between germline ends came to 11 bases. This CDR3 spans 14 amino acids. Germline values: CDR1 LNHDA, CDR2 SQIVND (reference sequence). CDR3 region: CASRWGVAYNEQFF. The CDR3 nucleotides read TGTGCCAGTAGGTGGGGGGTGGCCTACAATGAGCAGTTCTTC.

The CDR3 region has the DNA TGTGCCAGTAGTGGGGACAGGTCTGAAAAACTGTTTTTT. It yields the protein CASSGDRSEKLFF. The J gene is TRBJ1-4, the V gene TRBV19; 8 positions match TRBD1. From germline, CDR1 is LNHDA and CDR2 SQIVND (reference sequence). V lost 5 bases and J lost 7; bases outside the gene matches: 3. This CDR3 comprises 13 residues.

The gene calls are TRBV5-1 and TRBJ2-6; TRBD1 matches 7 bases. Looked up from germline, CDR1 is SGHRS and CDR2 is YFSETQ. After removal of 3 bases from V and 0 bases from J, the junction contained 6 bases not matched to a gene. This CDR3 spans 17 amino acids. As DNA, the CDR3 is TGCGCCAGCAGCTGGGGCGACAGGGCCTCTGGGGCCAACGTCCTGACTTTC. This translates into CASSWGDRASGANVLTF.

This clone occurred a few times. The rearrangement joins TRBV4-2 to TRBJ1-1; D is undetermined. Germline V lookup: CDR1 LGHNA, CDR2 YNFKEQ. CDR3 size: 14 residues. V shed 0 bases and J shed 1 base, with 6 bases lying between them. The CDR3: CASSQDPGNTEAFF. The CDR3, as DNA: TGTGCCAGCAGCCAAGACCCAGGGAACACTGAAGCTTTCTTT.

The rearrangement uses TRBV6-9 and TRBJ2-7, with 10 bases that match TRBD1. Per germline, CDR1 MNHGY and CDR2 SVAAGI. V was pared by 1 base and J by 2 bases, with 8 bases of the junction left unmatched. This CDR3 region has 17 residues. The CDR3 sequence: CASSYFQETGGPYEQYF. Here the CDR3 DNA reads TGTGCCAGCAGTTATTTCCAAGAGACAGGGGGCCCCTACGAGCAGTACTTC.

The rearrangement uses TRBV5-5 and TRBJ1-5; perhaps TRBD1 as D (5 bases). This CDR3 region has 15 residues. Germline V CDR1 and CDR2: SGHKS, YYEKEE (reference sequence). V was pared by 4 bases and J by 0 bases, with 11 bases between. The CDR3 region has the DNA TGTGCCAGCAGCGCGGGGACGGATAGCAATCAGCCCCAGCATTTT. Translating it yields CASSAGTDSNQPQHF.

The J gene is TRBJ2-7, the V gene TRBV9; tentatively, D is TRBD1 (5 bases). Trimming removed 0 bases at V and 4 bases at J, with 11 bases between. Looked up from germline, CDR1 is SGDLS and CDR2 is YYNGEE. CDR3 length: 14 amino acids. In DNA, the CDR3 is TGTGCCAGCAGCGTAGGCGTAGGACAATACGAGCAGTACTTC. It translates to CASSVGVGQYEQYF.

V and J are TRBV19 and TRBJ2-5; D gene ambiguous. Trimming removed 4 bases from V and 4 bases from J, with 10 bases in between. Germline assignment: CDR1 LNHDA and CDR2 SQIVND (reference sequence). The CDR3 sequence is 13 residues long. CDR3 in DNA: TGTGCCAGTAGTAATGAGCTCAGAGAGACCCAGTACTTC. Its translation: CASSNELRETQYF.

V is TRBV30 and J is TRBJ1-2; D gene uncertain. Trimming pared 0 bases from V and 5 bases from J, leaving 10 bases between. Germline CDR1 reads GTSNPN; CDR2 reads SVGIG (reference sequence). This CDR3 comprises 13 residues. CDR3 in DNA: TGTGCCTGGAGTGTAGGAGGGAGGTATGGCTACACCTTC. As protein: CAWSVGGRYGYTF.